The T cell receptor (beta chain) under discussion was sequenced for a study of blood T cell repertoires in COVID-19. Libraries were prepared by immunoSEQ multiplex PCR; TCRdb keeps only in-frame clonotypes and omits some of them. The sample includes about 190,000 clones, around 89% of them seen just once. Germline V gene data show CDR1 as KGHDR and CDR2 as SFDVKD. The CDR3 is 13 residues long. The V end lost 3 bases, the J end lost 9 bases, and 14 bases lay between the germline ends. Sequencing was carried out using peripheral blood. This TCR derives from a human donor in a cohort sampled during active COVID-19. The chain has TRBV24-1 and TRBJ2-7; D perhaps matches TRBD2 (6 bases). CDR3 DNA: TGTGCCACCAGTGATCGGGGCGGGGTTGGGCAGTACTTC. Translation gives CATSDRGGVGQYF.